The 20 T cell receptor beta chains given below trace back to one sample, sequenced in a study of blood T cell repertoires in COVID-19. Assay used: immunoSEQ multiplex PCR; TCRdb lists only in-frame clones, some missing. The sample records fewer than 400,000 clones, roughly 90% being singletons. Sequencing input: PBMCs or T cells enriched from blood (not recorded which). These receptors all stem from a woman under 40 who had been exposed to COVID-19.

The chain is built from TRBV19 and TRBJ1-5; TRBD1 matches 7 bases. Germline V gene sequence: CDR1 LNHDA, CDR2 SQIVND (reference sequence). CDR3 length: 14 residues. V lost 8 bases, J lost 0 bases, and 4 bases stayed unmatched. The CDR3 region has the DNA TGTGCCAGTTCGACAGGGCCTAGCAATCAGCCCCAGCATTTT. Protein sequence: CASSTGPSNQPQHF. The full variable domain, in which reference TRBV19 and TRBJ1-5 provide the parts outside the CDR3, is DGGITQSPKYLFRKEGQNVTLSCEQNLNHDAMYWYRQDPGQGLRLIYYSQIVNDFQKGDIAEGYSVSREKKESFPLTVTSAQKNPTAFYLCASSTGPSNQPQHFGDGTRLSIL.

The chain uses TRBV7-9 and TRBJ2-6, with no clear D. The germline V and J ends were trimmed by 6 bases and 4 bases, with 4 bases remaining between them. Germline lookup yields CDR1 SEHNR and CDR2 FQNEAQ (reference sequence). This CDR3 contains 12 residues. CDR3 nucleotide sequence: TGTGCCAGCAGGGCAGGGGCCAACGTCCTGACTTTC. Its protein product is CASRAGANVLTF.

The rearrangement uses TRBV18 and TRBJ1-3; no clear D gene. Germline V gene sequence: CDR1 KGHSH, CDR2 LQKENI. The germline V and J ends were trimmed by 0 bases and 0 bases, with 9 bases remaining between them. CDR3 length: 16 amino acids. CDR3 sequence (DNA): TGTGCCAGCTCACCACCGATGGGAGACTCTGGAAACACCATATATTTT. Translation: CASSPPMGDSGNTIYF. The variable domain in full, completed from reference TRBV18 and TRBJ1-3, reads NAGVMQNPRHLVRRRGQEARLRCSPMKGHSHVYWYRQLPEEGLKFMVYLQKENIIDESGMPKERFSAEFPKEGPSILRIQQVVRGDSAAYFCASSPPMGDSGNTIYFGEGSWLTVV.

The gene calls are TRBV29-1 and TRBJ1-2; TRBD1 aligns across 8 bases. This CDR3 has 13 amino acids. V lost 5 bases, J lost 4 bases, and 6 bases stayed unmatched. Germline V CDR1 and CDR2: SQVTM, ANQGSEA. The CDR3 is CSVPGGNTYGYTF. The CDR3 nucleotides are TGCAGCGTTCCAGGGGGCAACACCTATGGCTACACCTTC.

V usage is TRBV7-2 and J usage is TRBJ1-2, with a weak D call TRBD1 (5 bases). Germline loops: CDR1 SGHTA, CDR2 FQGNSA. This CDR3 region has 12 residues. Trimming cost V 2 bases and J 7 bases, with 8 bases left between them. This CDR3 reads CASSLNGAGYTF. CDR3 nucleotides: TGTGCCAGCAGCTTAAATGGGGCTGGCTACACCTTC.

The chain couples TRBV2 to TRBJ2-3, with TRBD1 as a possible D gene (6 bases). From germline, CDR1 is SNHLY and CDR2 FYNNEI. CDR3 length equals 14 residues. Between the trimmed V and J ends, which lost 6 bases and 2 bases, there was a span of 12 bases. CDR3 nucleotides: TGTGCCAGCAGGACGGACAGATCCACAGATACGCAGTATTTT. Translated: CASRTDRSTDTQYF.

The rearrangement links TRBV4-1 to TRBJ1-1; the D gene is possibly TRBD1 (5 bases). CDR1 MGHRA and CDR2 YSYEKL come from the germline V gene. CDR3 length: 15 residues. V dropped 8 bases and J dropped 2 bases, with 18 bases sitting between them. The CDR3 DNA reads as TGCGCCAGCCATCTGAACCCGCGGGGCAACACTGAAGCTTTCTTT. Residues: CASHLNPRGNTEAFF.

The CDR3 DNA reads TGCGCCAGCAGCTTCATTGGGTCTAGCGGGGGGAAAGAGACCCAGTACTTC. This encodes CASSFIGSSGGKETQYF. The rearrangement joins TRBV5-1 to TRBJ2-5; 11 bases match TRBD2. V was clipped by 2 bases and J by 3 bases; unmatched bases: 9. This CDR3 is 17 amino acids long. In germline, CDR1 is SGHRS, CDR2 YFSETQ.

The rearrangement joins TRBV7-9 to TRBJ1-3, with a tentative D call TRBD1 (6 bases). The CDR3 spans 14 residues. Germline V gene data show CDR1 as SEHNR and CDR2 as FQNEAQ (reference sequence). V was clipped by 11 bases and J by 4 bases, with 18 bases between them. This CDR3 is CAFGRGATGNTIYF. The CDR3 nucleotides read TGTGCCTTCGGGAGGGGGGCGACCGGAAACACCATATATTTT.

V is TRBV14 and J is TRBJ1-3; D is possibly TRBD1 (6 bases). V gave up 1 base and J gave up 13 bases, with 20 bases separating them. The CDR3 has 15 residues. Germline V lookup: CDR1 SGHDN, CDR2 FVKESK. CDR3 coding DNA: TGTGCCAGCAGCCAAGCTAGGACAGCCGCAAACCGAATATATTTT. It encodes CASSQARTAANRIYF.

As to this clone: The junction does not match germline at one end; this may be a read error. The J gene is TRBJ2-1, the V gene TRBV4-3, with D unresolved. The germline V gene encodes CDR1 LGHNA and CDR2 YSLEER. The CDR3 spans 14 residues. The CDR3, as DNA: TGCGCCAGCAGCCAAGATACGAGCGCCTATGACCAGTTCTTC. This encodes CASSQDTSAYDQFF.

This sequence joins TRBV5-4 and TRBJ1-2; 7 nucleotides match TRBD1. The CDR3 consists of 14 residues. Germline V gives CDR1 SGHNT, CDR2 YYREEE (reference sequence). Germline trimming cut 0 bases from V and 6 bases from J; bases unmatched to any gene: 5. The CDR3 nucleotides read TGTGCCAGCAGCTTGGCCACAGGGGTTGATGGCTACACCTTC. Its protein is CASSLATGVDGYTF. The full variable domain, in which reference TRBV5-4 and TRBJ1-2 provide the parts outside the CDR3, is ETGVTQSPTHLIKTRGQQVTLRCSSQSGHNTVSWYQQALGQGPQFIFQYYREEENGRGNFPPRFSGLQFPNYSSELNVNALELDDSALYLCASSLATGVDGYTFGSGTRLTVV.

This clone was counted once. The chain has TRBV7-8 and TRBJ1-1; 7 bases agree with TRBD1. Germline V lookup: CDR1 SGHVS, CDR2 FQNEAQ. This CDR3 has 14 residues. The V and J ends lost 5 bases and 5 bases, in that order; junction bases with no gene match: 8. The CDR3 region is CASSQRQGRTEAFF. The CDR3 DNA is TGTGCCAGCAGCCAAAGACAGGGAAGGACTGAAGCTTTCTTT.

As regards this clone: Within the sample, other DNA sequences also encode this same CDR3. The V call is TRBV9, the J call TRBJ2-7; the match to TRBD1 covers 8 bases. The germline gives CDR1 SGDLS, CDR2 YYNGEE. Unmatched junction bases numbered 2, after V lost 0 bases and J lost 0 bases. This CDR3 spans 15 amino acids. For the CDR3, the DNA is TGTGCCAGCAGCGTAGGGACAGGGAGCTCCTACGAGCAGTACTTC. Its protein is CASSVGTGSSYEQYF.

The gene calls are TRBV7-8 and TRBJ1-1; tentatively, D is TRBD1 (5 bases). From germline, CDR1 is SGHVS and CDR2 FQNEAQ. CDR3 size: 13 residues. V lost 6 bases and J lost 4, with 12 bases in between. The CDR3 DNA sequence: TGTGCCAGCAGGAAAGATAGGGGCACTGAAGCTTTCTTT. Protein: CASRKDRGTEAFF.

The V and J genes are TRBV12-3 or TRBV12-4 and TRBJ1-1, with unresolved D. The CDR3 has 13 residues. Trimming cost V 0 bases and J 6 bases, with 8 bases left between them. CDR3 region: CASSLAGRSEAFF. The CDR3 bases are TGTGCCAGCAGTTTAGCGGGCCGATCTGAAGCTTTCTTT.

The chain joins TRBV18 to TRBJ1-2, with TRBD1 matching over 8 bases. J was trimmed by 1 base and V by 2 bases; bases with no gene match: 3. The CDR3 has 15 amino acids. Germline CDR1 and CDR2: KGHSH and LQKENI. The CDR3 DNA follows: TGTGCCAGCTCACCAGAGGACAGGGATAACTATGGCTACACCTTC. This encodes CASSPEDRDNYGYTF.

The V call is TRBV5-6, the J call TRBJ1-6; D unclear. Trimming took 2 bases from V and 4 from J, leaving 7 bases between them. This CDR3 comprises 14 residues. Germline-derived CDR1 and CDR2 are SGHDT and YYEEEE. CDR3 in DNA: TGTGCCAGCAGCTTTCAGTCTTATAATTCACCCCTCCACTTT. It encodes CASSFQSYNSPLHF.

The genes are TRBV9 and TRBJ1-5, with no clear D. Germline V gives CDR1 SGDLS, CDR2 YYNGEE. Trimming removed 2 bases from V and 9 bases from J, with 12 bases in between. The CDR3 runs to 13 residues. The DNA of the CDR3 is TGTGCCAGCAGCGTGGCGGGGTCAGGGCCCCAGCATTTT. It translates to CASSVAGSGPQHF. Full variable domain (outside the CDR3, taken from reference TRBV9 and TRBJ1-5): DSGVTQTPKHLITATGQRVTLRCSPRSGDLSVYWYQQSLDQGLQFLIQYYNGEERAKGNILERFSAQQFPDLHSELNLSSLELGDSALYFCASSVAGSGPQHFGDGTRLSIL.

This clone was seen just once. The CDR3 nucleotides are TGTGCCAGCAGACCCGCGGCCCGCACAGATACGCAGTATTTT. This translates into CASRPAARTDTQYF. V is TRBV13 and J is TRBJ2-3; D is unresolved. In germline, CDR1 is PRHDT, CDR2 FYEKMQ (reference sequence). Trimming took off 6 bases at V and 1 base at J, with 11 bases between the two ends. The CDR3 consists of 14 residues.